This entry concerns a single TCR beta chain. Libraries were prepared by immunoSEQ multiplex PCR; TCRdb keeps only in-frame clonotypes and omits some of them. The data hold around 23,000 clones, with about nine tenths observed a single time. The data were taken from a study of blood T cell repertoires in COVID-19. Germline V gene data show CDR1 as SGHAT and CDR2 as FQDESV (reference sequence). CDR3 size: 13 residues. V was cut by 5 bases and J by 4 bases, with 11 bases left in between. Source material: peripheral blood. This receptor was taken from an elderly woman with active or convalescent COVID-19. V gene TRBV11-1 combines with J gene TRBJ1-2; D perhaps matches TRBD1 (6 bases). CDR3: CASSPGQIYGYTF. The CDR3 DNA reads as TGTGCCAGCAGCCCGGGACAAATCTATGGCTACACCTTC.